The next 14 T cell receptor beta chains were all read from a single sample in a study of T cell repertoires in cytomegalovirus infection. The antigens of these receptors remain unknown. TCRdb ran MiXCR on the reads and lists one entry per CDR3 protein. The data show approximately 500,000 distinct CDR3 sequences, 30% to 40% seen once. Source: cultured PBMCs, taken from culture after CMV antigen stimulation. The receptors originated from a human donor in good health (CMV status not recorded). Some clones in this sample may be carry-over from other donors' samples.

The chain recombines TRBV20-1 with TRBJ2-1; 10 bases fit TRBD2. The CDR3 has 15 residues. V lost 1 base to trimming and J lost 9 bases; unmatched junction nucleotides: 9. Germline loops: CDR1 DFQATT, CDR2 SNEGSKA (reference sequence). The chain's CDR3 is CSARGGLAGDGEQFF. In DNA, the CDR3 is TGCAGTGCTAGAGGGGGGCTAGCGGGAGACGGTGAGCAGTTCTTC.

The genes are TRBV5-4 and TRBJ2-1; D not resolved. The germline CDR1 and CDR2 sequences are SGHNT and YYREEE (reference sequence). V was shortened by 5 bases and J by 9 bases, with 12 bases between the two germline ends. The length of the CDR3 is 12 residues. The CDR3 bases are TGTGCCAGCAGTTACCACCCGGGTGAGCAGTTCTTC. Protein: CASSYHPGEQFF.

This chain joins TRBV19 and TRBJ2-2; D uncertain. Germline CDR1 LNHDA, CDR2 SQIVND (reference sequence). Trimming shortened V by 2 bases and J by 8 bases, and 9 bases separated the two germline ends. This CDR3 is built from 13 residues. The CDR3 DNA sequence: TGTGCCAGTAGTATACCCCCCGCTGGGGAGCTGTTTTTT. Translation: CASSIPPAGELFF.

This CDR3 is CATSDTSRRAGELFF. The CDR3 region has the DNA TGTGCCACCAGTGATACCTCCCGGCGAGCCGGGGAGCTGTTTTTT. The chain links TRBV24-1 to TRBJ2-2; D unclear. The CDR3 runs 15 residues. Per germline, CDR1 KGHDR and CDR2 SFDVKD. Trimming shortened V by 3 bases and J by 6 bases, and 13 bases separated the two germline ends.

In its sample, this clonotype was seen a few times. The chain links TRBV7-9 to TRBJ2-1; D possibly uses TRBD1 or TRBD2 (6 bases each). CDR3 length equals 13 residues. With 4 bases removed from V and 15 bases from J, the gap between germline ends came to 19 bases. Germline V gene data show CDR1 as SEHNR and CDR2 as FQNEAQ (reference sequence). The CDR3 loop is CASSSRNGGPTFF. CDR3 DNA sequence: TGTGCCAGCAGCTCAAGAAATGGGGGGCCCACGTTCTTC.

There are a few counts of this clonotype. The chain has TRBV5-1 and TRBJ2-1; the D is unclear. The germline V gene encodes CDR1 SGHRS and CDR2 YFSETQ. Trimming cost V 0 bases and J 7 bases, with 14 bases left between them. This CDR3 contains 15 residues. The CDR3 sequence: CASSLAGMSGNEQFF. Written as DNA, the CDR3 is TGCGCCAGCAGCTTGGCCGGTATGTCCGGAAATGAGCAGTTCTTC.

The genes are TRBV6-2 or TRBV6-3 and TRBJ2-1; 11 nucleotides align to TRBD2. The germline gives CDR1 MNHEY, CDR2 SVGEGT. V trimming: 6 bases; J trimming: 5 bases; junction bases outside the gene matches: 6. The CDR3 loop spans 15 amino acids. CDR3 DNA sequence: TGTGCCAGCAGCCAACCGGGACTAGCGGACAATGAGCAGTTCTTC. Translated: CASSQPGLADNEQFF.

This clonotype was observed at least ten times. This sequence joins TRBV7-2 and TRBJ2-5; a weak D match, TRBD2 (5 bases). Trimming left V 1 base short and J 5 bases short, with 14 bases between. The CDR3 has 15 amino acids. Germline CDR1 and CDR2: SGHTA and FQGNSA. DNA for the CDR3: TGTGCCAGCAGCTTAGGCGGGTGGGCTTCGGAGACCCAGTACTTC. This gives the protein CASSLGGWASETQYF.

V usage is TRBV7-2 and J usage is TRBJ1-2; 9 bases fit TRBD1. The ends lost 5 bases at V and 7 bases at J; junction bases unmatched: 5. Germline CDR1 and CDR2: SGHTA and FQGNSA. CDR3 length: 13 amino acids. The CDR3 bases are TGTGCCAGCAGCAGGGACAGGGAGGGTGGCTACACCTTC. Translating it yields CASSRDREGGYTF.

As concerns this clonotype: A read error may be the cause here, since a much bigger clone is one base away. The chain carries TRBV7-2 and TRBJ2-5, with 7 nucleotides matching TRBD1. The CDR3 contains 14 residues. Looked up from germline, CDR1 is SGHTA and CDR2 is FQGNSA. The CDR3 DNA reads TGTGCCAACAGCCGGGGACAGAGCCAAGAGACCCAGTACTTC. This gives the protein CANSRGQSQETQYF.

The chain links TRBV7-4 to TRBJ2-7; 10 bases line up with TRBD2. CDR3 length equals 15 residues. V trimming: 3 bases; J trimming: 1 base; junction bases outside the gene matches: 3. From germline, CDR1 is SGHVT and CDR2 SQSDAQ. This CDR3 reads CASSFSSGGSYEQYF. DNA of the CDR3: TGTGCCAGCAGCTTTTCTAGCGGGGGTTCCTACGAGCAGTACTTC. Full variable domain (outside the CDR3, taken from reference TRBV7-4 and TRBJ2-7): GAGVSQSPRYKVAKRGRDVALRCDSISGHVTLYWYRQTLGQGSEVLTYSQSDAQRDKSGRPSGRFSAERPERSVSTLKIQRTEQGDSAVYLCASSFSSGGSYEQYFGPGTRLTVT.

A few counts support this clonotype. The chain links TRBV12-3 or TRBV12-4 to TRBJ1-1; D unresolved. V lost 1 base and J lost 3, with 12 bases in between. This CDR3 is built from 15 residues. CDR3 coding DNA: TGTGCCAGCAGTTTAGGAGGAGGGTTTGACACTGAAGCTTTCTTT. Its translation is CASSLGGGFDTEAFF.

The V and J genes are TRBV15 and TRBJ1-2, with D possibly matching TRBD1 (5 bases). The CDR3 covers 15 residues. The V end was cut by 1 base, the J end by 8 bases, with 17 bases between. Germline assignment: CDR1 LNHNV and CDR2 YYDKDF (reference sequence). The CDR3 sequence: CATSRVGTSLVGYTF. In DNA form, the CDR3 reads TGTGCCACCAGCAGAGTAGGGACCTCCTTGGTGGGCTACACCTTC. Supplemented by reference TRBV15 and TRBJ1-2, the full variable domain reads DAMVIQNPRYQVTQFGKPVTLSCSQTLNHNVMYWYQQKSSQAPKLLFHYYDKDFNNEADTPDNFQSRRPNTSFCFLDIRSPGLGDTAMYLCATSRVGTSLVGYTFGSGTRLTVV.

The chain carries TRBV30 and TRBJ1-3; D is uncertain. This CDR3 is 11 amino acids long. The germline gives CDR1 GTSNPN, CDR2 SVGIG (reference sequence). V lost 4 bases to trimming and J lost 4 bases, with 5 bases between them. The CDR3 loop reads CAWISGNTIYF. In nucleotides, the CDR3 is TGTGCCTGGATCTCCGGAAACACCATATATTTT.